This record concerns one T cell receptor beta chain sequence. These data are taken from a study of blood T cell repertoires in COVID-19. This CDR3 has 15 amino acids. V was cut by 0 bases and J by 3 bases, with 8 bases left in between. The germline gives CDR1 MNHEY, CDR2 SVGEGT. Method: immunoSEQ multiplex PCR; TCRdb's copy keeps in-frame clones and lacks some. In the table there are 430,000 or so clones, 88% of which are singletons. This sequence originates from a woman under 30 who had been exposed to COVID-19. The chain couples TRBV6-2 or TRBV6-3 to TRBJ1-4; D perhaps matches TRBD1 (6 bases). Sequenced material: PBMCs or T cells enriched from blood (not recorded which). CDR3 loop: CASSYSGHPNEKLFF. Written as DNA, the CDR3 is TGTGCCAGCAGTTACTCGGGACACCCTAATGAAAAACTGTTTTTT.